Presented here are 9 T cell receptor beta chains from one specimen sequenced in a study of T cell responses to AZD1222 COVID-19 vaccine (dated by TCRdb to about 2021). Sample time point, as interpreted from the label and publication: baseline before first vaccination. The library came from the immunoSEQ multiplex PCR assay. Imported from immuneACCESS, the table was reduced by TCRdb to in-frame sequences with V and J called. These copies leave out some clones; in studies compared against another copy, an unresolved V gene accounts for under half, and the cause of the remainder is not known. Present in this sample are some 190,000 clones, 75% to 90% of which were seen just once. The ten largest account for 6.5% to 7% of the sample. This specimen was peripheral blood, taken on day 0 of AZD1222 vaccination. These receptors originate from an adult in good health.

CDR3 residues: CASSFPVRDGANVLTF. DNA for the CDR3: TGTGCCAGCAGCTTTCCCGTCCGCGACGGGGCCAACGTCCTGACTTTC. The rearrangement joins TRBV13 to TRBJ2-6, with D hard to call. V shed 3 bases and J shed 4 bases, with 13 bases lying between them. The CDR3 length is 16 residues. Germline CDR1 PRHDT, CDR2 FYEKMQ (reference sequence).

The chain uses TRBV3-1 (or the pseudogene TRBV3-2) and TRBJ1-5; 7 positions match TRBD1. The germline gives CDR1 LGHDT, CDR2 YNNKEL (reference sequence). Losses at the gene ends were 4 bases for V and 7 bases for J; bases not matched to a gene: 1. This CDR3 has 12 residues. CDR3 loop: CASSLRGQPQHF. CDR3 sequence (DNA): TGTGCCAGCAGCCTCAGGGGGCAGCCCCAGCATTTT.

The V and J genes are TRBV5-6 and TRBJ1-4; D remains ambiguous. The CDR3 is made up of 16 amino acids. Germline CDR1 reads SGHDT; CDR2 reads YYEEEE. Trimming cost V 2 bases and J 4 bases, with 15 bases left between them. In nucleotides, the CDR3 is TGTGCCAGCAGCTTAGCAGAAGGTTTACTTAATGAAAAACTGTTTTTT. It yields the protein CASSLAEGLLNEKLFF.

The chain employs TRBV5-1 and TRBJ1-1; D is unresolved. The CDR3 is made up of 13 amino acids. V was clipped by 0 bases and J by 7 bases, with 10 bases between them. From germline, CDR1 is SGHRS and CDR2 YFSETQ. DNA of the CDR3: TGCGCCAGCAGCTTGGGGCCGGCGTTTGAAGCTTTCTTT. This translates into CASSLGPAFEAFF. Looking up the rest from reference TRBV5-1 and TRBJ1-1 gives the full variable domain: KAGVTQTPRYLIKTRGQQVTLSCSPISGHRSVSWYQQTPGQGLQFLFEYFSETQRNKGNFPGRFSGRQFSNSRSEMNVSTLELGDSALYLCASSLGPAFEAFFGQGTRLTVV.

In this sample, this clone turned up once. Here the CDR3 DNA reads TGTGCCAGCAGCGAGGGAAGAAGAGAGACCCAGTACTTC. Amino acid sequence: CASSEGRRETQYF. The V gene is TRBV6-5, the J gene TRBJ2-5, with a possible D match to TRBD2 (5 bases). Germline-derived CDR1 and CDR2 are MNHEY and SVGAGI. V lost 6 bases, J lost 4 bases, and 12 bases lay in between. This CDR3 comprises 13 residues.

The chain combines TRBV7-2 with TRBJ1-1; D gene unclear. CDR1 and CDR2 (germline): SGHTA, FQGNSA. The CDR3 runs to 13 residues. Trimming removed 4 bases from V and 3 bases from J, with 9 bases in between. CDR3 sequence: CASSSRSDTEAFF. CDR3 DNA: TGTGCCAGCAGCTCCCGCTCGGACACTGAAGCTTTCTTT.

The genes are TRBV27 and TRBJ1-1, with D maybe TRBD1 (5 bases). There are 14 residues in the CDR3. Looked up from germline, CDR1 is MNHEY and CDR2 is SMNVEV (reference sequence). V lost 5 bases and J 1 base, leaving 11 bases between the germline ends. For the CDR3, the DNA is TGTGCCAGCAGTCTTCAGGGTGAGAACACTGAAGCTTTCTTT. Protein: CASSLQGENTEAFF.

J is TRBJ2-1 and V is TRBV27, with D perhaps TRBD2 (6 bases). CDR1 MNHEY and CDR2 SMNVEV come from the germline V gene (reference sequence). This CDR3 spans 14 amino acids. V lost 6 bases and J 3 bases, leaving 12 bases between the germline ends. CDR3 sequence: CASSIRGFYNEQFF. The CDR3 bases are TGTGCCAGCAGCATCCGGGGGTTCTACAATGAGCAGTTCTTC.

The V call is TRBV5-1, the J call TRBJ2-1; no clear D. The CDR3 consists of 14 residues. V was pared by 0 bases and J by 7 bases, with 11 bases between. CDR1 and CDR2 from the germline V gene are SGHRS and YFSETQ. CDR3 region: CASSLASADNEQFF. In DNA form, the CDR3 reads TGCGCCAGCAGCTTGGCTAGTGCCGATAATGAGCAGTTCTTC.